The entry below describes one T cell receptor (beta chain). The target antigen is unknown. This entry comes from a study of T-cell reconstitution after alpha-beta-depleted transplantation in children. CDR1 SEHNR and CDR2 FQNEAQ come from the germline V gene (reference sequence). The CDR3 consists of 14 residues. V lost 2 bases and J lost 1, with 9 bases in between. Whole-study results and caveats: From newly produced T cells came most of the T-cell counts and diversity one year after transplant. For some patients, TCRbeta diversity was high at day 60 because of recipient T cells and thymic progenitors that survived. Approximately two months post-transplant, alpha-beta T cells reportedly originated from several hundred expanded graft clones.

Unique molecular identifiers featured in how the TCRbeta library was prepared. TCRdb re-analysed the PCR reads in MiXCR, keeping a single row per CDR3 protein. The sample includes approximately 230,000 distinct CDR3 sequences, 24% of them seen just once. The chain carries TRBV7-9 and TRBJ2-7, with D hard to call. This receptor was identified in a female patient aged 2 to 10 who had a stem cell transplant for congenital amegakaryocytic thrombocytopenia, so the T cells may come from the graft donor. This material consisted of PBMCs, mostly from graft donor cells, taken 360 days after TCRalphabeta/CD19-depleted stem cell transplant. The CDR3 nucleotides are TGTGCCAGCAGCTTACCGGCGCAGTCCTACGAGCAGTACTTC. It encodes CASSLPAQSYEQYF.